This T cell receptor (beta chain) stems from a study of cytomegalovirus exposure and HLA in healthy donors. Remarks on this clone: Its specificity is not known.

Study findings and constraints: Serostatus for CMV was the only available immune exposure information. At a 0.05 false discovery rate, a later analysis found 18,000 or so TCR beta sequences to be associated with HLA alleles. In an earlier analysis, most TCR beta V segments were productive about 87% or about 30% of the time.

Germline values: CDR1 MNHNS, CDR2 SASEGT. V was clipped by 5 bases and J by 11 bases; unmatched bases: 6. The CDR3 is made up of 13 amino acids. Amplification used 60 Vbeta primers and 13 Jbeta primers. The method was immunoSEQ multiplex PCR; TCRdb's version includes in-frame clones alone and lacks a portion of them. The sample holds over 70,000 clones; roughly 76% are singletons and the top ten take around 1.4%. The genes are TRBV6-1 and TRBJ1-1; 12 bases agree with TRBD1. Sequencing used PBMCs. This receptor was identified in a male donor in good health and CMV-seronegative. DNA of the CDR3: TGTGCCAGCAGTAGCCGGGACAGGGGGCAGGCTTTCTTT. This gives the protein CASSSRDRGQAFF.